This T cell receptor (beta chain) comes out of a study of beta chain features in type 1 diabetes. V lost 5 bases and J lost 4, with 8 bases in between. The CDR3 spans 12 residues. Germline V lookup: CDR1 SGHTA, CDR2 FQGNSA. Study-level results: Among all four CD4+ subsets, Type 1 diabetes patients had TCRB CDR3s that were moderately but significantly shorter.

All of the isolated RNA was reverse transcribed, so expressed TCRB transcripts were sequenced. TCRdb's copy holds only in-frame clones and misses some; the assay was immunoSEQ multiplex PCR. The table has nearly 350,000 clones, over 7% seen once; the top ten hold around 1%. Details on this clone: Its antigen is unidentified.

This receptor was taken from a man younger than 40 with type 1 diabetes. The sample comprised central memory CD4+ T cells from blood. The J gene is TRBJ1-2, the V gene TRBV7-2; D is unresolved. As DNA, the CDR3 is TGTGCCAGCAGCCTATATCTCTATGGCTACACCTTC. As protein: CASSLYLYGYTF.